What follows are 20 T cell receptor beta chains derived from one specimen sequenced in a study of cytomegalovirus exposure and HLA in healthy donors. The PCR made use of 60 Vbeta and 13 Jbeta primers. TCRdb's table, derived via immunoSEQ multiplex PCR, lists solely in-frame clones and lacks some. Altogether around 90,000 clones are present, around 59% being singletons, with the ten largest covering 2.3%. The sample consisted of PBMCs. These receptors originate from a human donor in good health.

The chain employs TRBV19 and TRBJ1-5, with 8 positions matching TRBD1. Germline V gives CDR1 LNHDA, CDR2 SQIVND (reference sequence). The ends lost 8 bases at V and 6 bases at J; junction bases unmatched: 9. The length of the CDR3 is 14 residues. The CDR3 coding sequence is TGTGCCAGTGGACAGGGAGCCGGATTTCAGCCCCAGCATTTT. This sequence encodes CASGQGAGFQPQHF.

In its sample, this clone was seen a few times. This sequence joins TRBV30 and TRBJ2-2; the match to TRBD1 covers 9 bases. CDR3 length equals 19 residues. Trimming cost V 2 bases and J 4 bases; bases outside gene matches: 17. The V gene's germline CDR1 is GTSNPN and CDR2 SVGIG (reference sequence). The DNA of the CDR3 is TGTGCCTGGAGTCCCGCACGGACAGGGGTACGCCGGCGCACCGGGGAGCTGTTTTTT. This encodes CAWSPARTGVRRRTGELFF.

CDR3 residues: CASSYSGQGETQYF. The CDR3 DNA reads TGTGCCAGCAGCTACAGCGGACAGGGGGAGACCCAGTACTTC. This chain links TRBV5-4 with TRBJ2-5; 9 nucleotides line up with TRBD1. Trimming cost V 3 bases and J 5 bases; bases outside gene matches: 5. This CDR3 has 14 residues. The germline V gene has CDR1 SGHNT and CDR2 YYREEE (reference sequence).

The chain has TRBV7-3 and TRBJ2-2, with D perhaps matching TRBD2 (6 bases). Germline CDR1 is SGHTA and CDR2 is FQGTGA. The V end lost 4 bases, the J end lost 3 bases, and 15 bases lay between the germline ends. This CDR3 comprises 16 residues. In DNA form, the CDR3 reads TGTGCCAGCAGCTCTCCCCGGGGGTCCGACACCGGGGAGCTGTTTTTT. Encoded protein: CASSSPRGSDTGELFF.

The genes are TRBV5-1 and TRBJ2-7, with D perhaps TRBD1 (5 bases). Trimming shortened V by 0 bases and J by 2 bases, and 9 bases separated the two germline ends. The CDR3 runs 14 residues. In germline, CDR1 is SGHRS, CDR2 YFSETQ. In DNA form, the CDR3 reads TGCGCCAGCAGCTTGGCGCAGGGCCCCTACGAGCAGTACTTC. Translating gives CASSLAQGPYEQYF. Using reference TRBV5-1 and TRBJ2-7 for the parts outside the CDR3, the full variable domain is KAGVTQTPRYLIKTRGQQVTLSCSPISGHRSVSWYQQTPGQGLQFLFEYFSETQRNKGNFPGRFSGRQFSNSRSEMNVSTLELGDSALYLCASSLAQGPYEQYFGPGTRLTVT.

Only one count was recorded for this clone. The DNA is omitted, as the CDR3 cannot be located on it reliably, and the CDR3 follows TCRdb's listing. V gene TRBV30 combines with J gene TRBJ2-1; the table gives TRBD2 as D, unverified against the DNA. CDR1 and CDR2 (germline): GTSNPN, SVGIG (reference sequence). The CDR3 has 13 amino acids, counting both end residues. The CDR3 here is CAWSVGGGAALFF.

The V call is TRBV11-3, the J call TRBJ1-1; TRBD1 is a possible D gene (5 bases). The CDR3 consists of 15 residues. Between the trimmed V and J ends, which lost 5 bases and 0 bases, there was a span of 13 bases. Per germline, CDR1 SGHNT and CDR2 YENEEA. DNA for the CDR3: TGTGCCAGCAGCCCAAGGACATTTATGAACACTGAAGCTTTCTTT. This encodes CASSPRTFMNTEAFF.

In its sample, this clone was seen a few times. The chain uses TRBV19 and TRBJ1-1; D perhaps matches TRBD1 (6 bases). Trimming took 3 bases from V and 5 from J, leaving 13 bases between them. Germline V lookup: CDR1 LNHDA, CDR2 SQIVND (reference sequence). This CDR3 is 14 amino acids long. CDR3 DNA sequence: TGTGCCAGTAGTATTGCAGGGGTAGGGACTGAAGCTTTCTTT. Translating gives CASSIAGVGTEAFF.

The J gene is TRBJ2-1, the V gene TRBV23-1, with 8 positions matching TRBD2. TRBV23-1 is an open reading frame, and its role is uncertain. The CDR3 covers 17 residues. V shed 1 base and J 5 bases; nucleotides not matched to a gene: 10. CDR3 nucleotide sequence: TGCGCCAGCAGTCAATTTCGGGGACTAGGATTGAACAATGAGCAGTTCTTC. This gives the protein CASSQFRGLGLNNEQFF.

CDR3 residues: CASSLTDRGNSPLHF. The CDR3 nucleotides are TGTGCCAGCAGCTTAACGGACAGGGGCAATTCACCCCTCCACTTT. J is TRBJ1-6 and V is TRBV11-1, with 9 bases lining up with TRBD1. Looked up from germline, CDR1 is SGHAT and CDR2 is FQDESV (reference sequence). This CDR3 contains 15 residues. Trimming took 2 bases from V and 7 from J; bases not matched to a gene: 3.

The chain is built from TRBV11-3 and TRBJ2-5, with 8 bases aligning to TRBD2. The CDR3 loop spans 16 amino acids. Looked up from germline, CDR1 is SGHNT and CDR2 is YENEEA. The J segment lost 2 bases and the V segment lost 3 bases, leaving 8 bases of the junction unmatched. For the CDR3, the DNA is TGTGCCAGCAGCTTGGGACGGGGGGGACGACAAGAGACCCAGTACTTC. Translating it yields CASSLGRGGRQETQYF.

This clone was counted between two and nine times. The chain joins TRBV7-2 to TRBJ2-1; 8 bases fit TRBD2. The germline CDR1 and CDR2 sequences are SGHTA and FQGNSA. V lost 5 bases and J lost 3; bases outside the gene matches: 6. The CDR3 contains 15 residues. The chain's CDR3 is CASSTRGAFYNEQFF. The CDR3 DNA follows: TGTGCCAGCAGCACGCGGGGGGCCTTCTACAATGAGCAGTTCTTC.

The rearrangement links TRBV5-6 to TRBJ1-3; 9 bases match TRBD1. This CDR3 region has 16 residues. Germline V CDR1 and CDR2: SGHDT, YYEEEE. The ends lost 4 bases at V and 0 bases at J; junction bases unmatched: 5. CDR3 sequence: CASSLPGQGSGNTIYF. The DNA of the CDR3 is TGTGCCAGCAGCCTTCCGGGACAGGGCTCTGGAAACACCATATATTTT.

This clone was recorded a few times. This chain joins TRBV2 and TRBJ1-1; D gene unclear. Trimming removed 11 bases from V and 1 base from J, with 14 bases in between. CDR3 size: 13 residues. Per the germline V gene, CDR1 is SNHLY and CDR2 is FYNNEI. CDR3 nucleotides: TGTGCCTGCCGCGGTTTGAGGAACACTGAAGCTTTCTTT. Protein sequence: CACRGLRNTEAFF.

This clone showed up just once. The same CDR3 can be traced to other DNA sequences in this sample. The rearrangement links TRBV7-3 to TRBJ2-3; D may be TRBD1 (6 bases). Germline V lookup: CDR1 SGHTA, CDR2 FQGTGA. CDR3 size: 15 residues. With 5 bases removed from V and 1 base from J, the gap between germline ends came to 13 bases. In DNA form, the CDR3 reads TGTGCCAGCAGCCTTACTGGACAGCGCACAGATACGCAGTATTTT. It is translated as CASSLTGQRTDTQYF. The full variable domain, with the rest looked up from reference TRBV7-3 and TRBJ2-3, is GAGVSQTPSNKVTEKGKYVELRCDPISGHTALYWYRQSLGQGPEFLIYFQGTGAADDSGLPNDRFFAVRPEGSVSTLKIQRTERGDSAVYLCASSLTGQRTDTQYFGPGTRLTVL.

This chain connects TRBV2 to TRBJ2-3; D perhaps matches TRBD2 (6 bases). CDR3 size: 15 residues. Germline V CDR1 and CDR2: SNHLY, FYNNEI. V shed 5 bases and J shed 3 bases, with 15 bases lying between them. CDR3 in DNA: TGTGCCAGCAGTTCGCCCCTGGGGAGGACAGATACGCAGTATTTT. It is translated as CASSSPLGRTDTQYF.

The chain links TRBV5-6 to TRBJ2-5, with 8 bases identical to TRBD2. Gene TRBJ2-7 matches the end of the DNA better, so the J call may be wrong. This CDR3 spans 14 amino acids. CDR1 is SGHDT and CDR2 is YYEEEE in the germline V gene. The CDR3, as DNA: TGTGCCAGCAGCTGGGGGACTAGTTCCTACGAGCAGTACTTC. Amino acid sequence: CASSWGTSSYEQYF.

This clone was seen more than once but under ten times. The CDR3 loop reads CASSPARTAGNTIYF. The CDR3 DNA is TGTGCCAGCAGCCCAGCCCGGACAGCTGGAAACACCATATATTTT. The chain joins TRBV7-6 to TRBJ1-3, with D perhaps TRBD1 (6 bases). V was clipped by 5 bases and J by 2 bases, with 13 bases between them. The germline gives CDR1 SGHVS, CDR2 FNYEAQ. CDR3 length: 15 amino acids.

Note on this clone: In the same sample, other DNA sequences code for this CDR3. The chain has TRBV11-3 and TRBJ2-7; D remains ambiguous. Trimming took 1 base from V and 6 from J, leaving 10 bases between them. Germline V gives CDR1 SGHNT, CDR2 YENEEA. This CDR3 has 13 residues. CDR3 in amino acids: CASSLGTETEQYF. CDR3 nucleotide sequence: TGTGCCAGCAGCTTAGGAACAGAGACCGAGCAGTACTTC.

The sample holds a few counts of this clone. The rearrangement uses TRBV9 and TRBJ2-2; 10 nucleotides match TRBD2. V lost 0 bases, J lost 1 base, and 3 bases stayed unmatched. The germline V gene encodes CDR1 SGDLS and CDR2 YYNGEE. The CDR3 runs 17 residues. DNA for the CDR3: TGTGCCAGCAGCGTAGCGGCTAGCGGGGGGAACACCGGGGAGCTGTTTTTT. Amino acids: CASSVAASGGNTGELFF.